What follows describes a single T cell receptor (beta chain). This specimen belongs to a study of blood T cell repertoires in COVID-19. Study as a whole: Sites across the United States, Italy and Spain contributed samples from acute and convalescent COVID-19. From T cells, B-cell-depleted T cells, or PBMCs came the material, which was cDNA or gDNA.

Original handling: Reference gene primers were amplified, and this amplification served to estimate nucleated cell counts. Data came from immunoSEQ multiplex PCR; TCRdb stores just in-frame clones and leaves some out. V, J and clone size derive from that table, while D and trimming were established from the DNA sequence. Of hundreds of thousands of clones listed, around 86% were seen once; the top ten hold about 1.5%. V gave up 5 bases and J gave up 3 bases; unmatched junction bases: 3. The CDR3 is made up of 14 amino acids. Germline lookup yields CDR1 SEHNR and CDR2 FQNEAQ (reference sequence). This chain joins TRBV7-9 and TRBJ1-5; 8 bases line up with TRBD1. The sample was peripheral blood. This sequence originates from a woman aged 25 to 39 with active or convalescent COVID-19. The DNA for the CDR3 is TGTGCCAGCAGCCGGGACAGGTCCAATCAGCCCCAGCATTTT. Translation: CASSRDRSNQPQHF.